This TCR beta chain was documented in a study of T cell clonotyping in hematopoietic cell transplantation. General study findings and limits: After transplant, recipient diversity fell while pathologically expanded clonotypes grew through day 180. At the given depth, recipient repertoires were over 95% de novo clonotypes.

Libraries were prepared by immunoSEQ multiplex PCR; TCRdb keeps only in-frame clonotypes and omits some of them. The sample consists of 16,000 or so clones, 71% of them appearing once. This CDR3 has 15 amino acids. In germline, CDR1 is SGHRS, CDR2 YFSETQ. Trimming stripped 3 bases from V and 2 bases from J, with 14 bases between. The table lists this clone with a few counts. What it recognizes is unknown. This clonotype was sampled from a woman aged 55-75 years in good health. Some clones in this sample may be carry-over from other donors' samples. The sequenced sample was peripheral blood mononuclear cells. V is TRBV5-1 and J is TRBJ2-5; D perhaps matches TRBD1 (6 bases). The CDR3 DNA follows: TGCGCCAGCAGCTCAGGGGTGACAGATCAAGAGACCCAGTACTTC. As protein: CASSSGVTDQETQYF.